These T cell receptor beta chains were read from a single sample in a study of T cell repertoires in cytomegalovirus infection. Antigen specificity for these receptors is unknown. TCRdb ran MiXCR on the reads and lists one entry per CDR3 protein. Of about 130,000 distinct CDR3 sequences listed, 20% to 30% are singletons. Source material: PBMCs, sequenced either directly or after in vitro stimulation (not recorded which). The source of these receptors is a human donor in good health (CMV status not recorded). Some clones in this sample may be carry-over from other donors' samples. CDR3s leave out the opening cysteine and the closing phenylalanine or tryptophan.

v_call,j_call,cdr3_aa
TRBV7-8,TRBJ1-5,ASSLSWVYQPQH
TRBV5-4,TRBJ2-1,ASSQEPGLSDNEQF
TRBV12-3/TRBV12-4,TRBJ1-5,ASSLGGSYSNQPQH
TRBV5-1,TRBJ1-1,ASSFDRVAEAF
TRBV11-1,TRBJ1-3,ASSRGTSGNTIY
TRBV15,TRBJ2-1,ATSRETSGGYNEQF
TRBV20-1,TRBJ2-3,SARKGTDTQY
TRBV5-4,TRBJ1-6,ASSLAGYDSPLH
TRBV14,TRBJ1-4,ASSQTRGVIGEKLF
TRBV5-1,TRBJ1-3,ASSPQGGDTIY
TRBV7-2,TRBJ2-2,ASSLAFGANTGELF
TRBV3-1,TRBJ1-5,ASSQDSGGPQH
TRBV3-1,TRBJ2-5,ASSQDRGTSGEQETQY
TRBV7-2,TRBJ2-1,ASSRTRTSVNEQF
TRBV25-1,TRBJ2-1,ANNSGSADEQF
TRBV20-1,TRBJ1-4,SATGHDNEKLF
TRBV7-3,TRBJ2-1,ASGQPGLGTNEQF
TRBV4-1,TRBJ2-5,ASSPQQGGETQY
TRBV10-3,TRBJ2-1,AISDLRTSGSVYEQF
TRBV20-1,TRBJ1-5,SARVAGGNQPQH
TRBV6-2/TRBV6-3,TRBJ1-1,ASGTGVRTEAF
TRBV28,TRBJ1-5,ASSEDRTNQPQH
TRBV2,TRBJ1-5,ASSEEFRPGQPQH
TRBV28,TRBJ1-5,ASWGQNKPQH
TRBV9,TRBJ1-2,ASSVETGDGDYGYT
TRBV7-9,TRBJ1-1,ASTAAGSVNTEAF
TRBV24-1,TRBJ2-7,ATSDPGRHNEQY
TRBV7-2,TRBJ2-2,ATTGSNTGELF